Included here is one T cell receptor beta chain sequence, with context. Its antigen is currently unknown. TCRdb fed the RT-PCR reads into MiXCR, producing one record per CDR3 protein. The table records hundreds of thousands of distinct CDR3 sequences, 10% to 12% of them present only once. Germline CDR1 and CDR2: MDHEN and SYDVKM. The ends were cut back, 6 bases at V and 7 bases at J, with 21 bases in the middle. The CDR3 sequence is 16 residues long. This specimen belongs to a study of response to subunit inactivated influenza vaccine. Broader study findings: Few new T cells, the authors suggested, are recruited by each seasonal influenza vaccination.

This sample was shared with a second study, whose subject was T cells expressing NK-cell markers. Per that paper: Researchers built TCR beta cDNA using 5'RACE template switching with UMIs. Sorted CD3+CD56+NKG2C+, CD3+CD56+NKG2C- and CD3+CD56-NKG2C+ T-cell subsets were beta-chain profiled. Sequencing covered eight donors, seven HCMV-seropositive and one seronegative. The CD3+CD56-NKG2C+ fraction of a few donors was also led by these clonotypes.

The receptor was derived from a man aged 45-65 years who received an inactivated influenza vaccine. The chain couples TRBV28 to TRBJ2-2; D gene uncertain. Sequenced material: PBMCs from blood, taken on the day of vaccination. The CDR3 sequence is CASSLTTQKSGGELFF. CDR3 coding DNA: TGTGCCAGCAGCCTTACTACTCAAAAGTCTGGCGGGGAGCTGTTTTTT.